One and the same sample provided the 27 T cell receptor beta chains below, sequenced in a study of human CD8 memory T cell subsets. Production of TCR beta libraries used UMI-labeled 5' RACE as the method. After re-calling the 5' RACE reads, TCRdb lists one entry per CDR3 protein, DNA absent. The sample table includes 9,500 to 13,000 distinct CDR3 sequences. Sequenced sample: CD8+ stem-like memory T cells (TSCM and TCM) sorted from PBMCs. The subset: stem-like memory CD8 T cells (TSTEM), CCR7+ PD-1- TIGIT-. The origin of the receptors is a human donor in good health.

The chain uses TRBV9 and TRBJ2-7; absent DNA, TCRdb's TRBD1 call cannot be checked. Germline V gene lookup returns CDR1 SGDLS and CDR2 YYNGEE. The CDR3 has 16 residues. Here the CDR3 reads CASSPPSGVSSYEQYF.

This sequence joins TRBV3-1 and TRBJ1-2. Germline V gene lookup returns CDR1 LGHDT and CDR2 YNNKEL (reference sequence). The CDR3 has 15 residues. CDR3 sequence reads: CASSQESEGFYGYTF.

This chain links TRBV29-1 with TRBJ2-2. CDR3 length: 15 residues. Germline V gene sequence: CDR1 SQVTM, CDR2 ANQGSEA. The CDR3 reads CSVVGGSANTGELFF.

V gene TRBV6-5 combines with J gene TRBJ1-5; TCRdb returns TRBD1, unconfirmable since there is no DNA. In germline, CDR1 is MNHEY, CDR2 SVGAGI. CDR3 length equals 14 residues. CDR3 sequence: CASRLLQGAQPQHF.

This clonotype counts as medium-sized by frequency. The rearrangement links TRBV7-6 to TRBJ2-5; TCRdb picks TRBD1, but there is no DNA to check that call. This CDR3 has 15 residues. Germline V lookup: CDR1 SGHVS, CDR2 FNYEAQ. The CDR3 spells CASSSSDRAQETQYF.

The rearrangement joins TRBV4-3 to TRBJ2-7. Germline V gene lookup returns CDR1 LGHNA and CDR2 YSLEER. The CDR3 loop spans 16 amino acids. CDR3 protein: CASSQDMANPSYEQYF.

This chain connects TRBV18 to TRBJ2-1. The CDR3 runs 16 residues. Germline V gene sequence: CDR1 KGHSH, CDR2 LQKENI. The CDR3 sequence: CASSPPALSSYNEQFF.

The rearrangement joins TRBV27 to TRBJ1-4; the D gene TCRdb calls, TRBD1, cannot be checked with no DNA. The CDR3 extends over 23 amino acids. Germline loops: CDR1 MNHEY, CDR2 SMNVEV (reference sequence). This CDR3 reads CASSHSLARLKDRGKAVNEKLFF.

The rearrangement links TRBV14 to TRBJ1-2. The CDR3 covers 15 residues. Germline V gene sequence: CDR1 SGHDN, CDR2 FVKESK. The CDR3 is CASSPGGLGNYGYTF.

The chain links TRBV4-3 to TRBJ2-5; TCRdb outputs TRBD2, but without DNA this stays unchecked. This CDR3 region has 17 residues. Looked up from germline, CDR1 is LGHNA and CDR2 is YSLEER. CDR3 residues: CASSQEGTSGTQETQYF.

The chain combines TRBV6-5 with TRBJ2-7; TCRdb outputs TRBD1, but without DNA this stays unchecked. This CDR3 is built from 11 residues. CDR1 is MNHEY and CDR2 is SVGAGI in the germline V gene. The chain's CDR3 is CASTLGGEQYF.

The rearrangement uses TRBV29-1 and TRBJ2-7; lacking DNA, the TRBD1 call made by TCRdb goes unchecked. The CDR3 loop spans 13 amino acids. CDR1 is SQVTM and CDR2 is ANQGSEA in the germline V gene. CDR3: CSVEGDRDYEQYF.

This clonotype is identified as medium-sized from frequency. This chain uses TRBV29-1 with TRBJ2-3. Looked up from germline, CDR1 is SQVTM and CDR2 is ANQGSEA. The CDR3 runs to 12 residues. The CDR3 loop is CSVPLESNTQYF.

The J gene is TRBJ1-1, the V gene TRBV19; TCRdb selects TRBD1, and the lack of DNA leaves this call unchecked. The CDR3 sequence is 14 residues long. Germline-derived CDR1 and CDR2 are LNHDA and SQIVND (reference sequence). The CDR3 loop reads CASSWDRGNTEAFF.

This clonotype is labeled medium-sized based on frequency. The J gene is TRBJ1-5, the V gene TRBV6-2 or TRBV6-3; with no DNA, the TCRdb D assignment of TRBD1 cannot be verified. The CDR3 extends over 14 amino acids. Germline lookup yields CDR1 MNHEY and CDR2 SVGEGT. The CDR3 sequence is CASSRDSRNQPQHF.

The chain combines TRBV29-1 with TRBJ2-7; TCRdb names TRBD1, which stays unverified in the absence of DNA. The CDR3 totals 14 residues. CDR1 and CDR2 (germline): SQVTM, ANQGSEA. The CDR3 is CSVEGWGSRYEQYF.

This clonotype ranks as medium-sized (0.01 to 0.1%) in terms of frequency. J is TRBJ2-1 and V is TRBV21-1; the TCRdb call, TRBD1, lacks DNA for checking. TRBV21-1 is a pseudogene segment. The CDR3 is 14 amino acids. The CDR3 here is CASIPRGAHNEQFF.

The chain is built from TRBV28 and TRBJ1-5; TCRdb outputs TRBD1, but without DNA this stays unchecked. CDR1 and CDR2 from the germline V gene are MDHEN and SYDVKM. The CDR3 spans 17 residues. CDR3 residues: CASSFPSGQGYNQPQHF.

Its frequency marks this clonotype as medium-sized. The gene calls are TRBV29-1 and TRBJ2-1; the D gene TCRdb calls, TRBD2, cannot be checked with no DNA. The CDR3 is 12 residues long. In germline, CDR1 is SQVTM, CDR2 ANQGSEA. CDR3: CSAPMASGGYFF.

CDR3: CASRNPPDTQYF. This chain links TRBV27 with TRBJ2-3. Per germline, CDR1 MNHEY and CDR2 SMNVEV (reference sequence). CDR3 length equals 12 residues.

The J gene is TRBJ2-1, the V gene TRBV11-2. The length of the CDR3 is 12 residues. Germline V gives CDR1 SGHAT, CDR2 FQNNGV. The CDR3 region is CASSLTLNEQFF.

The rearrangement links TRBV12-3 or TRBV12-4 to TRBJ1-2. This CDR3 has 16 residues. CDR3 residues: CASSSPPDRANYGYTF.

The gene calls are TRBV12-3 or TRBV12-4 and TRBJ1-5. CDR3 length: 12 residues. The CDR3 reads CASSLFNQPQHF.

This rearrangement joins TRBV10-2 to TRBJ2-2; TCRdb gives TRBD1 as the D gene, but with no DNA this cannot be confirmed. The CDR3 covers 16 residues. In germline, CDR1 is WSHSY, CDR2 SAAADI. CDR3 protein: CASSLSGQVNTGELFF.

The chain joins TRBV3-1 to TRBJ2-3. The CDR3 extends over 14 amino acids. CDR1 and CDR2 (germline): LGHDT, YNNKEL (reference sequence). The CDR3 spells CASSQESSTDTQYF.

The chain employs TRBV27 and TRBJ2-1; with no DNA, the TCRdb D assignment of TRBD1 cannot be verified. The CDR3 is made up of 14 amino acids. The V gene's germline CDR1 is MNHEY and CDR2 SMNVEV (reference sequence). The CDR3 loop is CASSQGPGYNEQFF.

The chain uses TRBV5-1 and TRBJ2-3. This CDR3 spans 17 amino acids. From germline, CDR1 is SGHRS and CDR2 YFSETQ. CDR3 in amino acids: CASSFRTVAPSTDTQYF.